Listed below are T cell receptor beta chains from one sample, sequenced in a study of blood T cell repertoires in COVID-19. TCRdb keeps only in-frame clones here, not all; method: immunoSEQ multiplex PCR. Of 64,000 or so clones detected, approximately 91% appear once; the ten largest clones hold roughly 1.5%. The sequenced sample was peripheral blood. Source of these receptors: a human donor in a cohort sampled during active COVID-19. CDR3s include the opening cysteine and the closing phenylalanine or tryptophan. A D gene is named only where the DNA matches it firmly. Clone size appears in some rows only: once, few, many, or a class for an expanded clone.

clone_size	j_call	d_call	v_call	cdr3_nt	cdr3_aa
NA	TRBJ2-7	NA	TRBV27	TGTGCCAGCAGTCCATTAGGGGTAGGGGCTGAAAGGAACGAGCAGTACTTC	CASSPLGVGAERNEQYF
NA	TRBJ2-7	TRBD2	TRBV2	TGTGCCAGCAGGCCTGAGAAGCGGGAATTGAGAGAGCAGTACTTC	CASRPEKRELREQYF
NA	TRBJ2-5	TRBD1	TRBV5-1	TGCGCCAGCAGCGCCTCCGGGACAGGGGAAGAGACCCAGTACTTC	CASSASGTGEETQYF
NA	TRBJ2-7	NA	TRBV5-5	TGTGCCAGCAGCGTATACTACGAGCAGTACTTC	CASSVYYEQYF
NA	TRBJ2-3	TRBD1	TRBV19	TGTGCCAGTATCTCTTCCGGGACAGGGGTTGATACGCAGTATTTT	CASISSGTGVDTQYF
NA	TRBJ1-5	TRBD1	TRBV28	TGTGCCAGCAGTGGACAGGGAGGTCAGCCCCAGCATTTT	CASSGQGGQPQHF
NA	TRBJ2-1	NA	TRBV15	TGTGCCACCAGCAGAGAGGGGAACAGGGAGCAGTTCTTC	CATSREGNREQFF
NA	TRBJ2-3	TRBD1	TRBV9	TGTGCCAGCAGCGGAGGACGAGGGACAGGGGTCTTTTCTAGCACAGATACGCAGTATTTT	CASSGGRGTGVFSSTDTQYF
NA	TRBJ2-1	NA	TRBV4-1	TGCGCCAGCAGCCAAGACCTTCGGAATGAGCAGTTCTTC	CASSQDLRNEQFF
once	TRBJ2-3	NA	TRBV27	NA	CASSFGRGAGGPEYF
NA	TRBJ2-7	TRBD2	TRBV4-2	TGTGCCAGCAGCCAAGATTGGGCGGGAGCGTACGAGCAGTACTTC	CASSQDWAGAYEQYF
NA	TRBJ2-5	NA	TRBV24-1	TGTGCCACCAGTGATGCGGGGACAGAAAAAGAGACCCAGTACTTC	CATSDAGTEKETQYF
NA	TRBJ2-5	NA	TRBV7-9	TGTGCCAGCAGCTTCCTTGAGACCCAGTACTTC	CASSFLETQYF
NA	TRBJ2-5	NA	TRBV19	TGTGCCAGTAGTATAGCCGGGGGGCGGCCGGTTGAGACCCAGTACTTC	CASSIAGGRPVETQYF
NA	TRBJ2-7	TRBD1	TRBV9	TGTGCCAGCAGCGTCGAGACAGGGGACCTTTACGAGCAGTACTTC	CASSVETGDLYEQYF
once	TRBJ1-2	NA	TRBV7-9	TGTGCCAGCAGCTTAGCAGGGGTGGGTGACTATGGCTACACCTTC	CASSLAGVGDYGYTF
NA	TRBJ2-7	NA	TRBV9	TGTGCCAGCAGCGTAGGGGGGCGGTTTCCCGAGCAGTACTTC	CASSVGGRFPEQYF
NA	TRBJ2-7	NA	TRBV28	TGTGCCAGCAGTTTGGCGGGTGGAGAGTACGAGCAGTACTTC	CASSLAGGEYEQYF
NA	TRBJ2-7	NA	TRBV2	TGTGCCAGCAGCCTCCGCAGACAGACCTACGAGCAGTACTTC	CASSLRRQTYEQYF
NA	TRBJ1-2	NA	TRBV5-1	TGCGCCAGCAGCTTTGGAGCAAGTGACTATGGCTACACCTTC	CASSFGASDYGYTF
NA	TRBJ2-2	TRBD2	TRBV28	TGTGCCAGCACCACCCCGGGTACTAGCGGGAACACCGGGGAGCTGTTTTTT	CASTTPGTSGNTGELFF
once	TRBJ2-3	TRBD1	TRBV14	TGTGCCAGCAGCCAACCGACAGGGGGTCTTGGGACAGATACGCAGTATTTT	CASSQPTGGLGTDTQYF
few	TRBJ1-5	NA	TRBV19	TGTGCCACTGAAGGACGGGGATATAGCAATCAGCCCCAGCATTTT	CATEGRGYSNQPQHF
NA	TRBJ2-5	TRBD1	TRBV5-1	TGCGCCAGCAGAATACAGGGGCAGGTGGAGACCCAGTACTTC	CASRIQGQVETQYF
NA	TRBJ1-6	TRBD1	TRBV5-4	TGTGCCAGCAGCGTCGGACAGGGGAGCAATTCACCCCTCCACTTT	CASSVGQGSNSPLHF
NA	TRBJ2-1	TRBD2	TRBV7-9	TGTGCCAGCAGCCGACTAGCGGGAGGGGGGTCCTACAATGAGCAGTTCTTC	CASSRLAGGGSYNEQFF
NA	TRBJ2-7	TRBD1	TRBV12-5	TGTGCTAGTGCTTCGGACAGGACCTACGAGCAGTACTTC	CASASDRTYEQYF
NA	TRBJ2-1	NA	TRBV19	TGTGCCAGTAGTATAAGTGCGGACTCCTACAATGAGCAGTTCTTC	CASSISADSYNEQFF
NA	TRBJ1-1	NA	TRBV6-6	TGTGCCAGCAGTTACTCGGGTGCGGGGGATAAAGCTTTCTTT	CASSYSGAGDKAFF
NA	TRBJ2-1	TRBD1	TRBV11-3	TGTGCCAGCAGTTCAAGGACAGGGGGCGGGAATGAGCAGTTCTTC	CASSSRTGGGNEQFF
NA	TRBJ2-7	TRBD1	TRBV28	TGTGCCAGCAGGGCAGGGACAGGGGGCGCGTACGAGCAGTACTTC	CASRAGTGGAYEQYF
NA	TRBJ1-4	TRBD1	TRBV4-3	TGCGCCAGCAGCCAAGACATGGGGACAGGGGTAGTCGGTCTCAATGAAAAACTGTTTTTT	CASSQDMGTGVVGLNEKLFF
NA	TRBJ2-6	TRBD1	TRBV10-3	TGTGCCATTAGGGCAGGGGGCTCTGGGGCCAACGTCCTGACTTTC	CAIRAGGSGANVLTF
NA	TRBJ2-7	NA	TRBV7-2	TGTGCCAGTTCTATAGGGGGCTCCTACGAGCAGTACTTC	CASSIGGSYEQYF
once	TRBJ2-3	TRBD2	TRBV11-2	TGTGCCAGCAGCTTAACGGCGGGAGGGGGGGGACCTAGCACAGATACGCAGTATTTT	CASSLTAGGGGPSTDTQYF
NA	TRBJ2-5	TRBD1	TRBV28	TGTGCCAGCAATAGACAGGGCTGGGAGACCCAGTACTTC	CASNRQGWETQYF
NA	TRBJ1-4	TRBD1	TRBV25-1	TGTGCCAGCAGGAGGACAGGGACTGAAAAACTGTTTTTT	CASRRTGTEKLFF
NA	TRBJ2-3	TRBD2	TRBV5-1	TGCGCCAGCAGCCCCGGGGGGGGTACAGATACGCAGTATTTT	CASSPGGGTDTQYF
NA	TRBJ2-1	TRBD2	TRBV5-6	TGTGCCAGCCGGACTAGCGGGAGAGTTAATGAGCAGTTCTTC	CASRTSGRVNEQFF
NA	TRBJ2-3	NA	TRBV11-3	TGTGCCAGCAGCCAGGGTGTGGCTTCCTCCACAGATACGCAGTATTTT	CASSQGVASSTDTQYF
NA	TRBJ2-7	TRBD2	TRBV5-4	TGTGCCAGCAGCGACACTAGCGGACCAACCTACGAGCAGTACTTC	CASSDTSGPTYEQYF
once	TRBJ2-7	TRBD1	TRBV25-1	TGTGCCAGCAGTGAAGATGACAGGGTTGGGTCCTACGAGCAGTACTTC	CASSEDDRVGSYEQYF
NA	TRBJ2-7	TRBD2	TRBV6-2/TRBV6-3	TGTGCCAGCAGTTACGGGACTAGCGGGAGCCACGAGCAGTACTTC	CASSYGTSGSHEQYF
NA	TRBJ1-1	NA	TRBV5-1	TGCGCCAGCAGCTCGGGGGGCGTCACTGAAGCTTTCTTT	CASSSGGVTEAFF
NA	TRBJ2-3	NA	TRBV7-9	TGTGCCAGCAGCTTAGGACAGCACAATACGCAGTATTTT	CASSLGQHNTQYF
NA	TRBJ1-5	NA	TRBV19	TGTTCAAGTAGGAGGGTGGGTAATAGCAATCAGCCCCAGCATTTT	CSSRRVGNSNQPQHF
NA	TRBJ2-1	TRBD2	TRBV4-1	TGCGCCAGCAGCTCTCCTAGCGGGAGCTCCTACAATGAGCAGTTCTTC	CASSSPSGSSYNEQFF
NA	TRBJ1-1	TRBD1	TRBV11-2	TGTGCCAGCAGCTTCGGTGACAGGGAGGACACTGAAGCTTTCTTT	CASSFGDREDTEAFF
NA	TRBJ2-3	TRBD2	TRBV12-5	TGTGCTAGTGGTTTGGGACTAGCGTTCACAGATACGCAGTATTTT	CASGLGLAFTDTQYF
NA	TRBJ2-1	TRBD2	TRBV19	TGTGCCAGTAGTATTGGACTAGCGGGAGGTGAGCAGTTCTTC	CASSIGLAGGEQFF
NA	TRBJ2-3	NA	TRBV7-3	TGTGCCAGCAGCTTAAACCCCTCTCGCCAGGGTTCTATCGGTACGCAGTATTTT	CASSLNPSRQGSIGTQYF
once	TRBJ2-3	NA	TRBV5-1	TGCGCCAGCAGCTTGGACGGGCCCAGGGCAGATACGCAGTATTTT	CASSLDGPRADTQYF
NA	TRBJ2-1	NA	TRBV6-5	TGTGCCAGCATGACTACCTTCGGACAGAACAATGAGCAGTTCTTC	CASMTTFGQNNEQFF
once	TRBJ1-2	NA	TRBV6-5	TGTGCCAGCAGTTATCCCCTCGGTGGCTACACCTTC	CASSYPLGGYTF
NA	TRBJ1-5	NA	TRBV6-5	TGTGCCAGCAGTTTCGGACAGCGCAATCAGCCCCAGCATTTT	CASSFGQRNQPQHF
NA	TRBJ2-7	TRBD1	TRBV7-8	TGTGCCAGCAGCTTAGAGACAGGGAACTACGAGCAGTACTTC	CASSLETGNYEQYF
NA	TRBJ2-7	NA	TRBV19	TGTGCCAGTAGCATCGTGGGGGGTTCCTACGAGCAGTACTTC	CASSIVGGSYEQYF